The source of this TCR beta chain is a study of neoadjuvant anti-PD-1 for oral cavity cancer. Across the study: Around day 43, patients without progression received a fourth nivolumab dose before surgery. Study results and limitations: After neoadjuvant nivolumab, PBMC T cell clonality was significantly higher in non-responders than responders.

Time point here: after neoadjuvant nivolumab, at surgical resection. Patients had newly diagnosed, untreated stage II-IVA oral cavity squamous cell carcinoma. Points on this clone: The antigen is undetermined.

Germline V gene data show CDR1 as SGHAT and CDR2 as FQNNGV. The CDR3 has 16 residues. After removal of 3 bases from V and 3 bases from J, the junction contained 7 bases not matched to a gene. Most PBMC samples had 480 ng input DNA in six replicates. The table came from immunoSEQ multiplex PCR; TCRdb's copy has only in-frame clones and leaves some out. In the table there are approximately 13,000 clones, around 70% of which are singletons. This specimen consisted of PBMCs, obtained after nivolumab (anti-PD-1) treatment. The receptor was isolated from a person aged 35 to 85 with oral cavity squamous cell carcinoma. This chain links TRBV11-2 with TRBJ2-3, with 9 bases identical to TRBD2. The CDR3 DNA sequence: TGTGCCAGCAGCTTGTCCCTAGCGGGGAGGACAGATACGCAGTATTTT. Translating it yields CASSLSLAGRTDTQYF.